Listed here are 21 T cell receptor beta chains from one sample, sequenced in a study of monozygotic twins with inflammatory bowel disease. No DNA is given; TCRdb re-called the 5' RACE reads and lists each CDR3 protein once. In total, the table holds approximately 330,000 distinct CDR3 sequences. Material for sequencing was blood. The receptors were gathered from a human donor with ulcerative colitis or Crohn's disease, or a healthy co-twin of an affected twin (not recorded which).

CDR3 protein: CASSHEQGNTIYF. The genes are TRBV3-1 and TRBJ1-3. CDR3 length: 13 amino acids. Germline V lookup: CDR1 LGHDT, CDR2 YNNKEL (reference sequence).

V usage is TRBV7-3 and J usage is TRBJ2-1; TCRdb lists TRBD2, though no DNA is available to test this call. Germline V gene sequence: CDR1 SGHTA, CDR2 FQGTGA. The CDR3 sequence is 16 residues long. The chain's CDR3 is CASSPRGGDSYNEQFF.

The V and J genes are TRBV6-2 or TRBV6-3 and TRBJ2-7; TCRdb picks TRBD2, but there is no DNA to check that call. The CDR3 length is 16 residues. Germline V gives CDR1 MNHEY, CDR2 SVGEGT. CDR3: CATHPTPGTSNHEQYF.

CDR3: CASQNRDRYTRYTEAFF. The chain couples TRBV2 to TRBJ1-1; TCRdb outputs TRBD1, but without DNA this stays unchecked. The CDR3 spans 17 residues. CDR1 is SNHLY and CDR2 is FYNNEI in the germline V gene.

The chain is built from TRBV15 and TRBJ1-3. The CDR3 extends over 16 amino acids. Germline V CDR1 and CDR2: LNHNV, YYDKDF (reference sequence). The CDR3 spells CATSIDRRATGNTIYF.

The CDR3 loop reads CASSLGGTRNTGELFF. The rearrangement uses TRBV5-1 and TRBJ2-2; TCRdb outputs TRBD1, but without DNA this stays unchecked. Germline lookup yields CDR1 SGHRS and CDR2 YFSETQ. This CDR3 comprises 16 residues.

V usage is TRBV7-6 and J usage is TRBJ1-6; the TCRdb call, TRBD1, lacks DNA for checking. Germline values: CDR1 SGHVS, CDR2 FNYEAQ. CDR3 length: 15 amino acids. CDR3 amino acids: CASSYTDRLNSPLHF.

This rearrangement joins TRBV5-1 to TRBJ1-6; with no DNA, the TCRdb D assignment of TRBD1 cannot be verified. The CDR3 spans 14 residues. CDR1 is SGHRS and CDR2 is YFSETQ in the germline V gene. This chain's CDR3 is CASSLTGGSSPLHF. The full variable domain, completed using reference TRBV5-1 and TRBJ1-6, is KAGVTQTPRYLIKTRGQQVTLSCSPISGHRSVSWYQQTPGQGLQFLFEYFSETQRNKGNFPGRFSGRQFSNSRSEMNVSTLELGDSALYLCASSLTGGSSPLHFGNGTRLTVT.

The chain recombines TRBV5-1 with TRBJ2-2; lacking DNA, the TRBD1 call made by TCRdb goes unchecked. The CDR3 length is 15 residues. The germline V gene encodes CDR1 SGHRS and CDR2 YFSETQ. CDR3 loop: CASRSGQTGPGELFF.

J is TRBJ2-7 and V is TRBV4-2. The CDR3 is made up of 15 amino acids. The V gene's germline CDR1 is LGHNA and CDR2 YNFKEQ. The CDR3 spells CASSQDLAGAREQYF.

The chain employs TRBV4-1 and TRBJ1-5; absent DNA, TCRdb's TRBD1 call cannot be checked. CDR3 length equals 13 residues. CDR1 MGHRA and CDR2 YSYEKL come from the germline V gene. The CDR3 loop reads CASSQGPGWPQHF.

The chain recombines TRBV7-2 with TRBJ2-1; TCRdb reports TRBD1, a call that lacks DNA to check it against. The CDR3 spans 13 residues. Germline CDR1 is SGHTA and CDR2 is FQGNSA. CDR3 region: CASSLLNGGEQFF.

The V gene is TRBV10-3, the J gene TRBJ2-1; there is no DNA to check the TCRdb D call of TRBD1. Germline V gene sequence: CDR1 ENHRY, CDR2 SYGVKD. This CDR3 is built from 14 residues. CDR3 amino acids: CAISGQGFQYEQFF.

The chain couples TRBV5-1 to TRBJ2-7. Germline-derived CDR1 and CDR2 are SGHRS and YFSETQ. CDR3 length: 15 amino acids. CDR3 residues: CASSLARVGPYEQYF.

The chain joins TRBV27 to TRBJ2-7; TCRdb gives TRBD1 as the D gene, but with no DNA this cannot be confirmed. The CDR3 sequence is 13 residues long. Per germline, CDR1 MNHEY and CDR2 SMNVEV (reference sequence). The CDR3 loop reads CASSPGTLYEQYF.

The chain joins TRBV13 to TRBJ2-5. Germline CDR1 and CDR2: PRHDT and FYEKMQ (reference sequence). The CDR3 sequence is 13 residues long. CDR3 in amino acids: CASSLENQETQYF.

The gene calls are TRBV5-1 and TRBJ2-5. This CDR3 contains 15 residues. Germline V lookup: CDR1 SGHRS, CDR2 YFSETQ. Here the CDR3 reads CASSLDLAEKETQYF.

This chain connects TRBV18 to TRBJ1-1. CDR3 length: 14 residues. The germline V gene encodes CDR1 KGHSH and CDR2 LQKENI. CDR3 residues: CASSPGQRNTEAFF.

The chain couples TRBV29-1 to TRBJ1-2; TCRdb's D call, TRBD1, is unchecked because there is no DNA. The CDR3 has 12 residues. CDR1 and CDR2 from the germline V gene are SQVTM and ANQGSEA. CDR3 in amino acids: CSAERTGFTYTF.

This sequence joins TRBV24-1 and TRBJ1-5. Germline V gene lookup returns CDR1 KGHDR and CDR2 SFDVKD. This CDR3 comprises 15 residues. The CDR3 region is CATSEAGGSNQPQHF.

This chain connects TRBV6-6 to TRBJ2-1; as DNA is missing, the TRBD1 call by TCRdb cannot be tested. CDR3 length: 13 amino acids. Germline V CDR1 and CDR2: MNHNY, SVGAGI (reference sequence). The CDR3 loop is CASVRDSYNEQFF.